This TCR beta chain comes out of a study of neurological immune-mediated disorders. TCRdb reanalysed the 5' RACE reads using MiXCR and keeps one entry per CDR3 protein. This sample yields 30,000 to 40,000 distinct CDR3 sequences, of which 3% to 4% are seen a single time; roughly 2% belongs to the top ten. This clonotype was seen a handful of times. V shed 2 bases and J 5 bases; nucleotides not matched to a gene: 4. Per the germline V gene, CDR1 is SGHDT and CDR2 is YYEEEE. The CDR3 sequence is 13 residues long. V and J are TRBV5-6 and TRBJ2-7; 7 bases line up with TRBD2. The clonotype originates from a man aged 25 to 40 with multiple sclerosis. The sequenced sample was PBMCs. CDR3 residues: CASSFGGRDEQYF. The DNA of the CDR3 is TGTGCCAGCAGCTTCGGAGGGAGGGACGAGCAGTACTTC.